This T cell receptor beta chain comes out of a study of T cell repertoires in cytomegalovirus infection. Study context: CMV infection plus the matching HLA type was flagged by public TCR beta signatures.

This clonotype was seen only a few times. Its matching antigen is unknown. TCRdb reprocessed the reads via MiXCR and lists one record per CDR3 protein. Of fewer than 200,000 distinct CDR3 sequences listed, around 14% are singletons. General observations from the study: What dominated the ex vivo response were HLA-C-restricted CMV-specific TCR beta clonotypes. Summed frequency of shared TCR beta families picked out CMV carriers who also had the relevant HLA.

CDR1 is SGHRS and CDR2 is YFSETQ in the germline V gene. V lost 3 bases to trimming and J lost 5 bases; unmatched junction nucleotides: 14. CDR3 length: 17 amino acids. The sequence derives from a human donor in good health (CMV status not recorded). Some clones in this sample may be carry-over from other donors' samples. This sequence joins TRBV5-1 and TRBJ2-5; 9 bases match TRBD1. The sequenced sample was PBMCs. The CDR3 nucleotides read TGCGCCAGCAGCTCGGTCCCGGGACAGGGATCGGGGGAGACCCAGTACTTC. Encoded protein: CASSSVPGQGSGETQYF.